These 14 T cell receptor beta chains were all obtained from the same sample, sequenced in a study of T-cell reconstitution after alpha-beta-depleted transplantation in children. The TCRbeta library was prepared with unique molecular identifiers. TCRdb ran MiXCR on the PCR reads and lists one entry per CDR3 protein. The sample lists 200,000 or so distinct CDR3 sequences, approximately 6% seen once, with around 4.4% in the top ten. The sequences come from PBMCs, collected before TCRalphabeta/CD19-depleted stem cell transplant. The source is a girl under three years old with combined immunodeficiency, due to receive a stem cell transplant.

The sample holds many counts of this clonotype. This chain links TRBV7-2 with TRBJ2-1; the D gene is possibly TRBD2 (5 bases). Trimming stripped 1 base from V and 7 bases from J, with 11 bases between. CDR1 is SGHTA and CDR2 is FQGNSA in the germline V gene. The CDR3 length is 14 residues. In nucleotides, the CDR3 is TGTGCCAGCAGCTTAGAGTGGCTAGCTAATGAGCAGTTCTTC. Encoded protein: CASSLEWLANEQFF.

This clonotype was detected many times. V gene TRBV7-2 combines with J gene TRBJ2-7; possibly TRBD2 for D (5 bases). V dropped 2 bases and J dropped 2 bases, with 10 bases sitting between them. This CDR3 has 14 residues. Germline CDR1 SGHTA, CDR2 FQGNSA. The CDR3 here is CASSLSGLTYEQYF. CDR3 in DNA: TGTGCCAGCAGCTTATCAGGACTTACCTACGAGCAGTACTTC.

The J gene is TRBJ2-3, the V gene TRBV7-3; 12 nucleotides agree with TRBD2. This CDR3 is 17 amino acids long. Trimming at V came to 5 bases and at J to 3 bases, leaving 9 bases not matched to a gene. Germline assignment: CDR1 SGHTA and CDR2 FQGTGA. CDR3 residues: CASSPDGLAGLTDTQYF. The CDR3 DNA reads TGTGCCAGCAGCCCCGACGGACTAGCGGGGCTGACAGATACGCAGTATTTT.

This clonotype has at least ten counts. The chain uses TRBV20-1 and TRBJ2-7; 8 nucleotides agree with TRBD1. CDR1 and CDR2 from the germline V gene are DFQATT and SNEGSKA (reference sequence). Trimming cost V 1 base and J 5 bases; bases outside gene matches: 25. The CDR3 covers 20 residues. The CDR3 sequence is CSARAPGGKQGALIINEQYF. In DNA form, the CDR3 reads TGCAGTGCTAGAGCCCCAGGCGGGAAGCAGGGGGCGCTTATCATAAACGAGCAGTACTTC.

This clonotype occurred many times. This sequence joins TRBV5-1 and TRBJ1-1; 7 nucleotides agree with TRBD1. Germline-derived CDR1 and CDR2 are SGHRS and YFSETQ. This CDR3 spans 15 amino acids. V shed 4 bases and J 3 bases; nucleotides not matched to a gene: 9. The CDR3 bases are TGCGCCAGCAGCCGACAGGGTTGGGCGGACACTGAAGCTTTCTTT. This codes for CASSRQGWADTEAFF.

The sample holds many counts of this clonotype. CDR3 coding DNA: TGTGCCAGCAGTTTAATAGCGGGAGTAATCACAGATACGCAGTATTTT. This sequence encodes CASSLIAGVITDTQYF. The chain has TRBV28 and TRBJ2-3, with 9 nucleotides matching TRBD2. Germline V lookup: CDR1 MDHEN, CDR2 SYDVKM. The CDR3 is 16 residues long. Trimming cost V 2 bases and J 2 bases; bases outside gene matches: 5.

This clonotype came up many times. The chain is built from TRBV6-2 or TRBV6-3 and TRBJ2-5; the D gene could be TRBD1 or TRBD2 (5 bases each). CDR3 length equals 17 residues. With 5 bases removed from V and 2 bases from J, the gap between germline ends came to 21 bases. CDR1 is MNHEY and CDR2 is SVGEGT in the germline V gene. In DNA, the CDR3 is TGTGCCAGCAGTCCTTTACAGCCAATTGGGGGTCAAGAGACCCAGTACTTC. Translated: CASSPLQPIGGQETQYF.

This clonotype has ten or more counts. V gene TRBV5-5 combines with J gene TRBJ2-7; unclear D gene. Per the germline V gene, CDR1 is SGHKS and CDR2 is YYEKEE (reference sequence). The CDR3 is 14 residues long. Between the trimmed V and J ends, which lost 1 base and 0 bases, there was a span of 8 bases. The CDR3 protein is CASSLTAFSYEQYF. In DNA form, the CDR3 reads TGTGCCAGCAGCTTGACCGCCTTCTCCTACGAGCAGTACTTC.

This clonotype was recorded many times. This chain connects TRBV5-1 to TRBJ2-5; D call uncertain. The CDR3 length is 14 residues. Trimming pared 0 bases from V and 1 base from J, leaving 7 bases between. Germline CDR1 is SGHRS and CDR2 is YFSETQ. The CDR3 reads CASSLGASQETQYF. The CDR3 nucleotides are TGCGCCAGCAGCTTGGGAGCCTCCCAAGAGACCCAGTACTTC.

This clonotype was detected ten times or more. This chain connects TRBV4-1 to TRBJ1-1, with TRBD1 as a possible D gene (6 bases). This CDR3 is built from 14 residues. The germline V gene has CDR1 MGHRA and CDR2 YSYEKL. V was clipped by 2 bases and J by 2 bases, with 9 bases between them. The CDR3 loop is CASSQPGVNTEAFF. The CDR3 DNA follows: TGCGCCAGCAGCCAACCAGGGGTTAACACTGAAGCTTTCTTT.

This clonotype was counted ten times or more. The V call is TRBV12-3 or TRBV12-4, the J call TRBJ2-1, with 16 bases aligning to TRBD2. Losses at the gene ends were 5 bases for V and 6 bases for J; bases not matched to a gene: 16. This CDR3 is 20 amino acids long. CDR3 amino acids: CASSLRPGLAGGSFPNEQFF. CDR3 nucleotide sequence: TGTGCCAGCAGTCTTCGACCGGGACTAGCGGGGGGGTCCTTTCCCAATGAGCAGTTCTTC.

This clonotype was seen ten or more times. The chain employs TRBV19 and TRBJ2-3; 7 bases align to TRBD1. The CDR3 has 15 residues. CDR1 and CDR2 from the germline V gene are LNHDA and SQIVND (reference sequence). The V and J ends lost 7 bases and 2 bases, in that order; junction bases with no gene match: 9. CDR3 nucleotides: TGTGCCAGTACCCTGTGGGGACAGTCCACAGATACGCAGTATTTT. Protein: CASTLWGQSTDTQYF.

This clonotype was recorded many times. The CDR3 reads CASSFARSTYEQYF. CDR3 in DNA: TGTGCCAGCAGCTTTGCCAGGTCGACCTACGAGCAGTACTTC. V is TRBV7-2 and J is TRBJ2-7; no definite D call. Germline lookup yields CDR1 SGHTA and CDR2 FQGNSA. CDR3 size: 14 residues. The V and J ends lost 3 bases and 2 bases respectively, with 11 bases between them.

There are many counts of this clonotype. The chain links TRBV18 to TRBJ2-7; no clear D. The CDR3 extends over 17 amino acids. Trimming removed 4 bases from V and 0 bases from J, with 19 bases in between. Looked up from germline, CDR1 is KGHSH and CDR2 is LQKENI. CDR3 nucleotide sequence: TGTGCCAGCTCACAACCCCCTCCCACTGGTGACTCCTACGAGCAGTACTTC. The encoded protein is CASSQPPPTGDSYEQYF.